Below are 2 T cell receptor beta chains sequenced from a single sample in a study of blood T cell repertoires in COVID-19. Generated by immunoSEQ multiplex PCR, the TCRdb table keeps only in-frame clones and is missing some. The table includes 75,000 to 100,000 clones, more than 75% detected once. Sequencing input: peripheral blood. The receptors were gathered from a human donor with acute or convalescent COVID-19. The donor label of this sample is uncertain.

The chain employs TRBV29-1 and TRBJ1-1; D possibly corresponds to TRBD1 (5 bases). Germline CDR1 reads SQVTM; CDR2 reads ANQGSEA. V was shortened by 6 bases and J by 0 bases, with 11 bases between the two germline ends. CDR3 length: 13 amino acids. Here the CDR3 DNA reads TGCAGCGTAAACGGGGGGATGAACACTGAAGCTTTCTTT. Translated, it gives CSVNGGMNTEAFF.

The chain carries TRBV19 and TRBJ1-6, with D perhaps matching TRBD1 (6 bases). The CDR3 has 16 amino acids. V was shortened by 5 bases and J by 0 bases, with 11 bases between the two germline ends. Germline CDR1 reads LNHDA; CDR2 reads SQIVND (reference sequence). CDR3 sequence: CASSLTGISYNSPLHF. In nucleotides, the CDR3 is TGTGCCAGTAGTCTCACAGGGATCTCCTATAATTCACCCCTCCACTTT.